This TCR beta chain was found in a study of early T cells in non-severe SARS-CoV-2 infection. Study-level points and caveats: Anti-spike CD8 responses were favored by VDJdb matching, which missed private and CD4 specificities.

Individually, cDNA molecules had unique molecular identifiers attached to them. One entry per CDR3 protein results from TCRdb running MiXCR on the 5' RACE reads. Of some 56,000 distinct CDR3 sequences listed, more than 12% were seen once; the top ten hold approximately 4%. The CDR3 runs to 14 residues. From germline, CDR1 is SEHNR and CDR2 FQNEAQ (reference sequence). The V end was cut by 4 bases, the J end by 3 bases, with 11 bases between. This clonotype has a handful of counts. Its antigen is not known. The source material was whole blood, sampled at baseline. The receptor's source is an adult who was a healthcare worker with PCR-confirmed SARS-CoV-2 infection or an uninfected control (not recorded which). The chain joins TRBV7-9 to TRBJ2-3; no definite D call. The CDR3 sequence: CASSSRTTTDTQYF. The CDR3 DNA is TGTGCCAGCAGCTCAAGGACCACTACAGATACGCAGTATTTT.